Listed below are T cell receptor beta chains from one sample, sequenced in a study of cytomegalovirus exposure and HLA in healthy donors. TCRdb keeps only in-frame clones here, not all; method: immunoSEQ multiplex PCR. Altogether roughly 100,000 clones are present, around 60% being singletons, with the ten largest covering roughly 3.3%. Source material: PBMCs. The source of these receptors is a woman aged 50 to 60 in good health and CMV-seronegative. The conserved cysteine and the conserved F or W are not part of the CDR3 here. Each record gives: J gene, V gene, CDR3 protein.

>TRBJ2-5|TRBV9
ASSVSQQETQY
>TRBJ2-5|TRBV4-1
ASSQDPWGGRSLETQY
>TRBJ1-2|TRBV7-9
ASNTGGGYGYT
>TRBJ1-5|TRBV28
ASSAGTGSQPQH
>TRBJ1-1|TRBV29-1
SVGQGAMNTEAF
>TRBJ2-5|TRBV5-1
ASSLENTQETQY
>TRBJ2-1|TRBV20-1
SARPGGVQF
>TRBJ1-5|TRBV5-1
ASSSEILHSNQPQH
>TRBJ2-7|TRBV28
ASSPGQGSSYEQY
>TRBJ2-1|TRBV5-8
ASSLAQSSGLSYNEQF
>TRBJ2-5|TRBV5-1
ASSPRLAGGQETQY
>TRBJ2-3|TRBV7-8
ASSRLSGRATDTQY
>TRBJ1-1|TRBV19
ASSNSRDRGEAEAF
>TRBJ2-5|TRBV6-5
ASSYSEGAQETQY
>TRBJ2-1|TRBV4-3
ASSTGTSGFNEQF
>TRBJ1-5|TRBV6-1
ASNDRGNQPQH
>TRBJ2-7|TRBV20-1
SLATEYEQY
>TRBJ2-1|TRBV11-2
ASSPLSGGIYNEQF
>TRBJ2-1|TRBV4-3
ASRQDTVDPYNEQF
>TRBJ1-1|TRBV6-1
ASSESRHRGRSTEAF
>TRBJ2-1|TRBV5-1
ASSLTTGQGSNEQF
>TRBJ2-6|TRBV19
ASSTPDRMGGANVLT
>TRBJ2-6|TRBV6-5
ASRPGQSGANVLT
>TRBJ1-2|TRBV29-1
SVDIGTYYGYT
>TRBJ2-1|TRBV28
ASWAGESNEQF
>TRBJ2-1|TRBV27
ASSPLRVSGIHYNEQF
>TRBJ2-5|TRBV7-2
ASTPPGVETQY
>TRBJ1-1|TRBV19
AIQDPRGSTEAF
>TRBJ1-1|TRBV30
AWSGIGTGGTEAF
>TRBJ2-1|TRBV2
ASRIQGLGGGQF
>TRBJ1-5|TRBV19
ASSPIGGSNQPQH